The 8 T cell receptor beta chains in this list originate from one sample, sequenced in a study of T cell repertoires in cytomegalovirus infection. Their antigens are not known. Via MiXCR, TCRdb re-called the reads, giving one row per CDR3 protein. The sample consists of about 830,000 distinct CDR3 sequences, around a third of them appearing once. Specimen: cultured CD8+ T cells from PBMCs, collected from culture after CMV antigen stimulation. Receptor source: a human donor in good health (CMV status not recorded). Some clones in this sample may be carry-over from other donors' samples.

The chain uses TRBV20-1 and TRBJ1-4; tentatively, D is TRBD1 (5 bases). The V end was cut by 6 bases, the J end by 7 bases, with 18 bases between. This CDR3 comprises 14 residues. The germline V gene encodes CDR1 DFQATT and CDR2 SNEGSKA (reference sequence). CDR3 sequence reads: CSAPAGEVVEKLFF. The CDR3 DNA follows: TGCAGTGCCCCGGCGGGGGAAGTAGTTGAAAAACTGTTTTTT.

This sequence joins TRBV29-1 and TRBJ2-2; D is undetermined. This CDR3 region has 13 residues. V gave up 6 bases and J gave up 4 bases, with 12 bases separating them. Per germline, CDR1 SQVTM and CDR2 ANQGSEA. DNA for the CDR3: TGCAGCGTCCCGACACCCCCCACCGGGGAGCTGTTTTTT. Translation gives CSVPTPPTGELFF.

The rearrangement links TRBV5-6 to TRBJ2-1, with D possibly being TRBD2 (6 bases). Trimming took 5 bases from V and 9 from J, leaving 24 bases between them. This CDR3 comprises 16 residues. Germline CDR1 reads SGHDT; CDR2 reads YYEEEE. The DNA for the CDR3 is TGTGCCAGCAGTCCTAGGGGAGGCAGGCGGGGAAGTGAGCAGTTCTTC. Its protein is CASSPRGGRRGSEQFF.

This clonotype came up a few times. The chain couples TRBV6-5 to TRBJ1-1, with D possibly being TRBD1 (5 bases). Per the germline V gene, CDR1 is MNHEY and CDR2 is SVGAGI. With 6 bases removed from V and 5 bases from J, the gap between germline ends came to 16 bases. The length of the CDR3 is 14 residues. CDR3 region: CASSSVFGGTEAFF. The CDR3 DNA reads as TGTGCCAGCAGCTCCGTCTTTGGGGGAACTGAAGCTTTCTTT.

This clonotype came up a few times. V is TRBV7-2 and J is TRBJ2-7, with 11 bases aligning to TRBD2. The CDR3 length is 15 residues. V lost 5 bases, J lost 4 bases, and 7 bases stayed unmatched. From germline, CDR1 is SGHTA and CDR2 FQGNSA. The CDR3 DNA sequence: TGTGCCAGCAGCCCTATAGCGGGGGGGCAGTACGAGCAGTACGTC. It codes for CASSPIAGGQYEQYV.

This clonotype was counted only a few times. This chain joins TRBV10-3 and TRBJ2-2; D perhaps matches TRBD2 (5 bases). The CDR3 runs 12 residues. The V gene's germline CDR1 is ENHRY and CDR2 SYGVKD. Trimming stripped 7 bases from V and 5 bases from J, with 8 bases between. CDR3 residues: CAIIAWTGELFF. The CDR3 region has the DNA TGTGCCATCATAGCGTGGACCGGGGAGCTGTTTTTT.

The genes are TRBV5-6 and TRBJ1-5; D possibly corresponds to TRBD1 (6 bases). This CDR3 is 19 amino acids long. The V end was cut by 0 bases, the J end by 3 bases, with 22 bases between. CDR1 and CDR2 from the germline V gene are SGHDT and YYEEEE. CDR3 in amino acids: CASSLDRAGAGSNNQPQHF. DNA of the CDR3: TGTGCCAGCAGCTTGGATCGGGCAGGGGCTGGTTCCAACAATCAGCCCCAGCATTTT.

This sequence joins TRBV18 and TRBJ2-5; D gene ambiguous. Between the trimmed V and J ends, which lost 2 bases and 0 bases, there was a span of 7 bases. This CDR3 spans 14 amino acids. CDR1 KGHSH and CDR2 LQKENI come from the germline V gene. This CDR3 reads CASSPEPYQETQYF. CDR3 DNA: TGTGCCAGCTCACCAGAACCTTACCAAGAGACCCAGTACTTC.